A single sample is the source of the 15 T cell receptor beta chains below, sequenced in a study of CD8 T cells in Susac syndrome. Random hexamers primed reverse transcription of about 0.45 to 1 ug RNA. TCRdb reprocessed the immunoSEQ multiplex PCR reads via MiXCR and lists one record per CDR3 protein. The sample has about 83,000 distinct CDR3 sequences, approximately 96% seen once. The sample was CD8+ T cells from PBMCs. These receptor sequences come from a human donor with Susac syndrome.

The chain is built from TRBV20-1 and TRBJ2-3; D may be TRBD2 (6 bases). This CDR3 comprises 13 residues. The germline V gene encodes CDR1 DFQATT and CDR2 SNEGSKA (reference sequence). The CDR3 bases are TGCAGCCTCCCCCGACTAGACACAGATACGCAGTATTTT. Encoded protein: CSLPRLDTDTQYF.

This clonotype was seen just once. The chain uses TRBV4-3 and TRBJ2-3; 9 nucleotides match TRBD2. The CDR3 extends over 16 amino acids. Germline V gives CDR1 LGHNA, CDR2 YSLEER. With 1 base clipped from V and 3 bases from J, the junction kept 5 bases outside the gene matches. The DNA of the CDR3 is TGCGCCAGCAGCCAAGGTTTTAGCGGGAGTACAGATACGCAGTATTTT. This gives the protein CASSQGFSGSTDTQYF.

V is TRBV19 and J is TRBJ2-3; possibly TRBD1 or TRBD2 for D (5 bases each). Trimming took 4 bases from V and 2 from J, leaving 13 bases between them. Germline CDR1 is LNHDA and CDR2 is SQIVND (reference sequence). The CDR3 spans 15 residues. CDR3 residues: CASSTAGRHTDTQYF. The CDR3 nucleotides read TGTGCCAGTAGTACCGCAGGGAGACACACAGATACGCAGTATTTT.

The chain carries TRBV7-8 and TRBJ2-5, with TRBD1 matching over 7 bases. Germline assignment: CDR1 SGHVS and CDR2 FQNEAQ. After removal of 4 bases from V and 4 bases from J, the junction contained 9 bases not matched to a gene. The CDR3 is 15 amino acids. The CDR3 is CASSYRDSQRETQYF. The DNA for the CDR3 is TGTGCCAGCAGCTACCGGGACAGTCAGCGAGAGACCCAGTACTTC.

The chain joins TRBV20-1 to TRBJ2-7; 7 bases align to TRBD1. Germline loops: CDR1 DFQATT, CDR2 SNEGSKA (reference sequence). This CDR3 is built from 15 residues. Trimming at V came to 2 bases and at J to 6 bases, leaving 13 bases not matched to a gene. The CDR3 nucleotides read TGCAGTGCTAGACCTCGGACAGGTGACTTACGCGAGCAGTACGTC. Translated, it gives CSARPRTGDLREQYV.

This chain connects TRBV27 to TRBJ2-5; D gene uncertain. The germline V gene has CDR1 MNHEY and CDR2 SMNVEV (reference sequence). The CDR3 is 13 residues long. Trimming left V 6 bases short and J 0 bases short, with 8 bases between. CDR3 in amino acids: CASRKENQETQYF. In DNA, the CDR3 is TGTGCCAGCAGAAAGGAGAACCAAGAGACCCAGTACTTC.

V is TRBV4-3 and J is TRBJ2-1; D is perhaps TRBD1 or TRBD2 (5 bases each). The CDR3 sequence is 14 residues long. CDR1 and CDR2 from the germline V gene are LGHNA and YSLEER. V lost 2 bases and J 9 bases, leaving 14 bases between the germline ends. The CDR3 DNA reads TGCGCCAGCAGCCAAAGTTTTCGGGGCGTTGAGCAGTTCTTC. It encodes CASSQSFRGVEQFF.

The chain is built from TRBV20-1 and TRBJ1-5, with TRBD1 as a possible D gene (5 bases). This CDR3 has 13 residues. V shed 2 bases and J shed 5 bases, with 10 bases lying between them. Germline values: CDR1 DFQATT, CDR2 SNEGSKA (reference sequence). The CDR3 nucleotides are TGCAGTGCTAGACAAGGGGAACATCAGCCCCAGCATTTT. It encodes CSARQGEHQPQHF.

This clonotype was seen only a few times. The rearrangement links TRBV27 to TRBJ1-1, with D hard to call. The ends were cut back, 5 bases at V and 4 bases at J, with 8 bases in the middle. The germline V gene has CDR1 MNHEY and CDR2 SMNVEV (reference sequence). This CDR3 spans 12 amino acids. The CDR3 loop is CASSPTGTEAFF. CDR3 coding DNA: TGTGCCAGCAGTCCCACGGGCACTGAAGCTTTCTTT.

The V and J genes are TRBV6-2 or TRBV6-3 and TRBJ2-2; D not certain. CDR1 and CDR2 (germline): MNHEY, SVGEGT. The CDR3 length is 14 residues. The germline V and J ends were trimmed by 2 bases and 2 bases, with 6 bases remaining between them. The chain's CDR3 is CASSYDGNTGELFF. In DNA form, the CDR3 reads TGTGCCAGCAGTTACGACGGAAACACCGGGGAGCTGTTTTTT.

This chain uses TRBV28 with TRBJ2-7; perhaps TRBD1 as D (6 bases). V was trimmed by 9 bases and J by 1 base, leaving 10 bases between them. CDR1 and CDR2 from the germline V gene are MDHEN and SYDVKM. This CDR3 comprises 12 residues. The CDR3: CASRTASYEQYF. CDR3 DNA: TGTGCCAGTCGGACAGCGTCCTACGAGCAGTACTTC.

The V and J genes are TRBV4-3 and TRBJ2-7; TRBD1 or TRBD2 may be the D gene (5 bases each). The germline CDR1 and CDR2 sequences are LGHNA and YSLEER. Trimming took 0 bases from V and 4 from J, leaving 13 bases between them. The CDR3 runs to 15 residues. The CDR3 DNA reads as TGCGCCAGCAGCCAAGAAACCGGGACCACGTACGAGCAGTACGTC. Its protein product is CASSQETGTTYEQYV.

The rearrangement uses TRBV15 and TRBJ2-7; possible D gene TRBD2, 6 bases. CDR1 LNHNV and CDR2 YYDKDF come from the germline V gene (reference sequence). The CDR3 is 13 residues long. Trimming stripped 6 bases from V and 4 bases from J, with 13 bases between. The CDR3 loop reads CATSRGIWYEQYF. Here the CDR3 DNA reads TGTGCCACCAGTCGGGGGATCTGGTACGAGCAGTACTTC. Full variable domain (outside the CDR3, taken from reference TRBV15 and TRBJ2-7): DAMVIQNPRYQVTQFGKPVTLSCSQTLNHNVMYWYQQKSSQAPKLLFHYYDKDFNNEADTPDNFQSRRPNTSFCFLDIRSPGLGDTAMYLCATSRGIWYEQYFGPGTRLTVT.

V is TRBV3-1 and J is TRBJ2-5; 16 bases line up with TRBD2. This CDR3 has 19 amino acids. J lost 0 bases, V lost 0 bases, and 4 bases had no gene match. CDR1 and CDR2 (germline): LGHDT, YNNKEL (reference sequence). The chain's CDR3 is CASSQDPGLAGGYQETQYF. DNA of the CDR3: TGTGCCAGCAGCCAAGATCCGGGACTAGCGGGGGGGTACCAAGAGACCCAGTACTTC.

The chain uses TRBV10-2 and TRBJ2-1; 9 bases are a match to TRBD2. This CDR3 has 15 amino acids. Germline lookup yields CDR1 WSHSY and CDR2 SAAADI. After removal of 6 bases from V and 4 bases from J, the junction contained 7 bases not matched to a gene. CDR3 protein: CASSARTSVYNEQFF. The CDR3 region has the DNA TGCGCCAGCAGCGCAAGGACTAGCGTTTACAATGAGCAGTTCTTC.